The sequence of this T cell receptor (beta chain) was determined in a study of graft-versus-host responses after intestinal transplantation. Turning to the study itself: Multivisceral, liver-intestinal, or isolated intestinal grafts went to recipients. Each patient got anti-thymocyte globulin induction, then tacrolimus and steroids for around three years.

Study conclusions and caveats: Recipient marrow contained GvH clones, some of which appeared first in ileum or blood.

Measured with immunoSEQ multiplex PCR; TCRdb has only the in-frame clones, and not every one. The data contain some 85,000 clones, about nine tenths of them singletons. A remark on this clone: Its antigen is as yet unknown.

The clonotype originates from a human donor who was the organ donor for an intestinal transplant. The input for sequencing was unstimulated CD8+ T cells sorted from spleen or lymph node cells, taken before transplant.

The CDR3 region is CASSPRTGPNPIPFF. For the CDR3, the DNA is TGTGCCAGTAGTCCCCGGACAGGCCCTAACCCTATACCTTTCTTT. This rearrangement joins TRBV19 to TRBJ1-1; 7 bases match TRBD1. The J segment lost 12 bases and the V segment lost 5 bases, leaving 18 bases of the junction unmatched. The CDR3 is made up of 15 amino acids. Germline CDR1 LNHDA, CDR2 SQIVND (reference sequence).